A single sample is the source of the 20 T cell receptor beta chains below, sequenced in a study of blood T cell repertoires in COVID-19 (dated by TCRdb to about 2020). The library was built by means of the immunoSEQ multiplex PCR assay. TCRdb stores this immuneACCESS table with in-frame sequences only. Part of the clones is absent; in the studies checked, under half of the shortfall reflects unresolved V genes, and no reason is known for the rest. This sample lists 160,000 or so clones; 70% to 90% were detected once. The ten biggest clones cover approximately 11% of the sample. Sequencing input: peripheral blood. Every receptor here comes from a human donor in a cohort sampled during active COVID-19.

This clone has more than one count but fewer than ten. V and J are TRBV21-1 and TRBJ1-2. TRBV21-1 is deemed a pseudogene. CDR3 size: 17 residues. In nucleotides, the CDR3 is TGTGCCAGCAGCAAAGGAGGAGAAGGAATCACTAACTATGGCTACACCTTC. This gives the protein CASSKGGEGITNYGYTF.

The rearrangement uses TRBV6-5 and TRBJ2-7, with D perhaps matching TRBD1 (5 bases). V dropped 6 bases and J dropped 5 bases, with 14 bases sitting between them. Germline V gene lookup returns CDR1 MNHEY and CDR2 SVGAGI. The CDR3 has 13 amino acids. The CDR3 protein is CASRRQPIDEQYF. CDR3 nucleotide sequence: TGTGCCAGCAGACGACAGCCTATCGACGAGCAGTACTTC.

The V call is TRBV9, the J call TRBJ2-5; 12 bases agree with TRBD2. The V and J ends lost 5 bases and 6 bases, in that order; junction bases with no gene match: 5. The CDR3 runs 14 residues. Germline-derived CDR1 and CDR2 are SGDLS and YYNGEE. CDR3 DNA sequence: TGTGCCAGCAGTGCGACTAGCGGGGGAAAGACCCAGTACTTC. Amino acid sequence: CASSATSGGKTQYF.

This chain connects TRBV6-7 to TRBJ2-7; tentative D call: TRBD1 (5 bases). TRBV6-7 is filed as an ORF, its function uncertain. This CDR3 is built from 13 residues. Trimming removed 5 bases at V and 2 bases at J, with 10 bases between. CDR3 coding DNA: TGTGCCAGCAGTCCAGGGTGGGCCTACGAGCAGTACTTC. Encoded protein: CASSPGWAYEQYF.

The chain uses TRBV29-1 and TRBJ2-7; TRBD1 aligns across 8 bases. CDR1 and CDR2 (germline): SQVTM, ANQGSEA. J was trimmed by 2 bases and V by 5 bases; bases with no gene match: 5. This CDR3 region has 13 residues. CDR3 in amino acids: CSVRTGWAYEQYF. The CDR3 DNA follows: TGCAGCGTTCGGACAGGGTGGGCCTACGAGCAGTACTTC.

The chain carries TRBV7-3 and TRBJ2-2; D is undetermined. This CDR3 contains 14 residues. Per germline, CDR1 SGHTA and CDR2 FQGTGA. The V gene lost 3 bases and the J gene lost 2 bases, with 7 bases spanning the gap. CDR3 protein: CASSLGANTGELFF. CDR3 bases: TGTGCCAGCAGCTTGGGCGCCAACACCGGGGAGCTGTTTTTT.

J is TRBJ1-4 and V is TRBV5-6; weak D call: TRBD1 (6 bases). This CDR3 is built from 15 residues. CDR1 and CDR2 from the germline V gene are SGHDT and YYEEEE. V was cut by 3 bases and J by 9 bases, with 18 bases left in between. In DNA, the CDR3 is TGTGCCAGCAGCTCCGGACAGCTCCAGAGTCAAAAACTGTTTTTT. This sequence encodes CASSSGQLQSQKLFF.

This chain uses TRBV3-1 (or the pseudogene TRBV3-2) with TRBJ1-3; 7 bases are a match to TRBD1. J was trimmed by 0 bases and V by 5 bases; bases with no gene match: 7. CDR1 is LGHDT, CDR2 YNNKEL, per germline (reference sequence). The CDR3 has 16 amino acids. CDR3 in DNA: TGTGCCAGCAGCTGGGGACAGAGCCTCTCTGGAAACACCATATATTTT. This sequence encodes CASSWGQSLSGNTIYF.

This chain links TRBV13 with TRBJ2-5, with TRBD1 matching over 10 bases. After removal of 5 bases from V and 4 bases from J, the junction contained 19 bases not matched to a gene. Germline loops: CDR1 PRHDT, CDR2 FYEKMQ (reference sequence). The CDR3 is made up of 19 amino acids. This chain's CDR3 is CASSLRAGTGVSAGETQYF. CDR3 DNA: TGTGCCAGCAGCCTCCGCGCAGGGACAGGGGTTTCGGCCGGAGAGACCCAGTACTTC.

The V call is TRBV30, the J call TRBJ2-7; 7 nucleotides agree with TRBD2. There are 12 residues in the CDR3. Trimming at V came to 3 bases and at J to 5 bases, leaving 4 bases not matched to a gene. The germline V gene has CDR1 GTSNPN and CDR2 SVGIG (reference sequence). The CDR3 is CAWRRESHEQYF. The CDR3 DNA reads TGTGCCTGGAGGCGGGAGAGCCACGAGCAGTACTTC.

V and J are TRBV10-3 and TRBJ2-3, with 11 bases that match TRBD2. The J segment lost 4 bases and the V segment lost 6 bases, leaving 3 bases of the junction unmatched. The CDR3 runs 14 residues. The germline V gene encodes CDR1 ENHRY and CDR2 SYGVKD. The CDR3 sequence is CAISLAGGADTQYF. CDR3 sequence (DNA): TGTGCCATCAGCTTAGCGGGAGGGGCAGATACGCAGTATTTT.

This clone was seen only once. The genes are TRBV19 and TRBJ1-1; TRBD1 might be the D (6 bases). V was trimmed by 5 bases and J by 4 bases, leaving 17 bases between them. The V gene's germline CDR1 is LNHDA and CDR2 SQIVND (reference sequence). The CDR3 has 15 amino acids. The CDR3 region is CASSAQQGSTTEAFF. The CDR3, as DNA: TGTGCCAGTAGTGCCCAACAGGGATCTACCACTGAAGCTTTCTTT. Full variable domain (remainder filled in from reference TRBV19 and TRBJ1-1): DGGITQSPKYLFRKEGQNVTLSCEQNLNHDAMYWYRQDPGQGLRLIYYSQIVNDFQKGDIAEGYSVSREKKESFPLTVTSAQKNPTAFYLCASSAQQGSTTEAFFGQGTRLTVV.

The chain has TRBV10-2 and TRBJ1-1, with unresolved D. V lost 4 bases and J 0 bases, leaving 3 bases between the germline ends. CDR3 length: 12 residues. Germline V gives CDR1 WSHSY, CDR2 SAAADI. The DNA for the CDR3 is TGCGCCAGCAGTGGAGTGAACACTGAAGCTTTCTTT. It codes for CASSGVNTEAFF.

V and J are TRBV27 and TRBJ1-5; 7 positions agree with TRBD1. The germline gives CDR1 MNHEY, CDR2 SMNVEV (reference sequence). The length of the CDR3 is 14 residues. Losses at the gene ends were 6 bases for V and 2 bases for J; bases not matched to a gene: 4. Here the CDR3 DNA reads TGTGCCAGCAGAACAGGGGCCGGCAATCAGCCCCAGCATTTT. It yields the protein CASRTGAGNQPQHF.

V is TRBV11-2 and J is TRBJ1-4, with a weak D call TRBD1 (6 bases). The CDR3 is made up of 15 amino acids. Germline V lookup: CDR1 SGHAT, CDR2 FQNNGV. V was trimmed by 5 bases and J by 5 bases, leaving 15 bases between them. The CDR3 DNA reads as TGTGCCAGCAGCGTGACAGGAGTCAGAAATGAAAAACTGTTTTTT. Its protein product is CASSVTGVRNEKLFF.

This chain uses TRBV5-1 with TRBJ2-5, with 7 bases that match TRBD2. This CDR3 contains 12 residues. Germline V gene sequence: CDR1 SGHRS, CDR2 YFSETQ. With 6 bases clipped from V and 5 bases from J, the junction kept 4 bases outside the gene matches. The CDR3 loop reads CASMVSGETQYF. As DNA, the CDR3 is TGCGCCAGCATGGTTAGCGGGGAGACCCAGTACTTC.

The chain couples TRBV7-3 to TRBJ1-2; 12 bases align to TRBD1. Germline loops: CDR1 SGHTA, CDR2 FQGTGA. The CDR3 covers 17 residues. J lost 7 bases, V lost 1 base, and 10 bases had no gene match. The CDR3 DNA follows: TGTGCCAGCAGCTTAAACCCCGGGACAGGGGGCGGCGGTGGCTACACCTTC. Its translation is CASSLNPGTGGGGGYTF.

The J gene is TRBJ2-2, the V gene TRBV10-2; D unresolved. This CDR3 contains 15 residues. V lost 3 bases to trimming and J lost 4 bases, with 12 bases between them. Per the germline V gene, CDR1 is WSHSY and CDR2 is SAAADI. The chain's CDR3 is CASSDDSLSTGELFF. The CDR3 coding sequence is TGCGCCAGCAGTGACGACTCCTTATCCACCGGGGAGCTGTTTTTT.

This clone was picked up many times. The chain is built from TRBV2 and TRBJ1-6; no clear D. This CDR3 spans 14 amino acids. The V end lost 7 bases, the J end lost 5 bases, and 12 bases lay between the germline ends. Germline V gene data show CDR1 as SNHLY and CDR2 as FYNNEI. The CDR3 protein is CASKPTVNNSPLHF. CDR3 coding DNA: TGTGCCAGCAAGCCTACCGTGAATAATTCACCCCTCCACTTT.

V and J are TRBV11-2 and TRBJ2-6, with no clear D. CDR3 length: 13 residues. The V end was cut by 5 bases, the J end by 2 bases, with 4 bases between. CDR1 SGHAT and CDR2 FQNNGV come from the germline V gene. The CDR3 DNA follows: TGTGCCAGCAGCCAGACTGGGGCCAACGTCCTGACTTTC. This gives the protein CASSQTGANVLTF. Together with reference TRBV11-2 and TRBJ2-6, the CDR3 gives the full variable domain: EAGVAQSPRYKIIEKRQSVAFWCNPISGHATLYWYQQILGQGPKLLIQFQNNGVVDDSQLPKDRFSAERLKGVDSTLKIQPAKLEDSAVYLCASSQTGANVLTFGAGSRLTVL.